The clone carrying this T cell receptor beta chain was found once. The antigen remains undetermined. The record originates from a study of CD8 T cells in Susac syndrome. Diagnostic criteria for definite or probable disease, in their recently defined form, were met by the patients with Susac syndrome. TEMRA cells were FACS-enriched, unlike CD8+ and CD4+ T cells, which were negatively isolated. cDNA came from roughly 0.53 to 1 ug RNA primed by random hexamers. The method of amplification for TCR beta CDR3 was immunoSEQ multiplex PCR, covering 54 Vbeta and 13 Jbeta. TCRdb reprocessed the immunoSEQ multiplex PCR reads via MiXCR and lists one record per CDR3 protein. The sample includes approximately 190,000 distinct CDR3 sequences, approximately 94% of them seen just once. General study results and limits: The authors found no clonal expansion in Susac syndrome CD4+ T cell repertoires.

The V gene's germline CDR1 is SGHDN and CDR2 FVKESK. The CDR3 is 13 amino acids. Trimming took off 4 bases at V and 6 bases at J, with 10 bases between the two ends. The gene calls are TRBV14 and TRBJ1-5, with D perhaps matching TRBD1 (5 bases). The sequence came from a human donor with Susac syndrome. Sequenced material: CD4+ T cells from PBMCs. DNA of the CDR3: TGTGCCAGCAGCCGGGGCCCCGGTCAGCCCCAGCATTTT. The encoded protein is CASSRGPGQPQHF.